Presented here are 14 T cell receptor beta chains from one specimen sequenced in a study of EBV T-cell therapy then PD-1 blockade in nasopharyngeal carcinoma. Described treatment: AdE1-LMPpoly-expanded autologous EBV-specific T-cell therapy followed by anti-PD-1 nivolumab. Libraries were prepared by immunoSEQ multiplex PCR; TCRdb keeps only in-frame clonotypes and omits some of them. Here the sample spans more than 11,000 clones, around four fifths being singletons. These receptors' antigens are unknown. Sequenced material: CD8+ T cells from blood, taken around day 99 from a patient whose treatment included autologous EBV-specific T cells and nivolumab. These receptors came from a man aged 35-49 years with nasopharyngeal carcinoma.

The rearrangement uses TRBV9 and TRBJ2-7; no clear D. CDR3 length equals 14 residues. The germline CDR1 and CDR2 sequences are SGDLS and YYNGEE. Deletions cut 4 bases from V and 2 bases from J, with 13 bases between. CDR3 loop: CASSPQTATYEQYF. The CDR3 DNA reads TGTGCCAGCAGCCCGCAGACGGCTACCTACGAGCAGTACTTC.

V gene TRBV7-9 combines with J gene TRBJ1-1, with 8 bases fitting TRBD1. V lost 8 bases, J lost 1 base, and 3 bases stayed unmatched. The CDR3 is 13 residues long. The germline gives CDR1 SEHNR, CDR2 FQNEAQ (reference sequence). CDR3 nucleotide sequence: TGTGCCAGCGGCGGACAGGGGAACACTGAAGCTTTCTTT. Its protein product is CASGGQGNTEAFF.

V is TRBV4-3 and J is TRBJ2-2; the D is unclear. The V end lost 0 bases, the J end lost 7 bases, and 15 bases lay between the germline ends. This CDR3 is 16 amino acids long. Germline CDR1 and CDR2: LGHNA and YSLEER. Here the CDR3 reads CASSQDLSLTVGELFF. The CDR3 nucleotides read TGCGCCAGCAGCCAAGATCTAAGCCTGACGGTCGGGGAGCTGTTTTTT.

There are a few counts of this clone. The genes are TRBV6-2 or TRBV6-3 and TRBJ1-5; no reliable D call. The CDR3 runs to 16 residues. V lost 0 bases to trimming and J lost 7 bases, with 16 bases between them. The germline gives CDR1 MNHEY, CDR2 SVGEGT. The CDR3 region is CASSYSETLASQPQHF. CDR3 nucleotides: TGTGCCAGCAGTTACTCGGAGACATTGGCGTCCCAGCCCCAGCATTTT.

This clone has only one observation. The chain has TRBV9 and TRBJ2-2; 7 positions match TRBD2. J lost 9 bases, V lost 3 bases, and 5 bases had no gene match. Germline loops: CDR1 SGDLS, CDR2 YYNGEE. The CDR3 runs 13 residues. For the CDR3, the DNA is TGTGCCAGCAGCGGGGGGGGGATCCGGGAGCTGTTTTTT. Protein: CASSGGGIRELFF.

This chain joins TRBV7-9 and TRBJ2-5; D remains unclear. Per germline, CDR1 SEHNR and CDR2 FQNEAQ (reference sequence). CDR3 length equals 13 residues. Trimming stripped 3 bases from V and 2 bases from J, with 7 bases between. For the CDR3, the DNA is TGTGCCAGCAGCTTTGGTGGTCAAGAGACCCAGTACTTC. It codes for CASSFGGQETQYF.

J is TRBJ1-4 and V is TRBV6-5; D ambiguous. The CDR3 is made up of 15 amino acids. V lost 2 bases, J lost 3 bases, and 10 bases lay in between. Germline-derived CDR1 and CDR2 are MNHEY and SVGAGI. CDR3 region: CASSYLGRPNEKLFF. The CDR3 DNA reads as TGTGCCAGCAGTTACCTAGGACGGCCTAATGAAAAACTGTTTTTT.

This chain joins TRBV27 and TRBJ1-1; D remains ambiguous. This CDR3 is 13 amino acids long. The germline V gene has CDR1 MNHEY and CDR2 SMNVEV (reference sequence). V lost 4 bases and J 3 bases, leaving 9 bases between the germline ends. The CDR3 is CASSSFRYTEAFF. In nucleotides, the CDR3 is TGTGCCAGCAGTTCTTTCCGATACACTGAAGCTTTCTTT.

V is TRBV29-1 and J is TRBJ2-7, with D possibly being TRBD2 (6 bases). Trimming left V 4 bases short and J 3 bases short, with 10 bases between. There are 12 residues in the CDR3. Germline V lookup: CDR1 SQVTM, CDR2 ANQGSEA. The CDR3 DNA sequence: TGCAGCGTTGCCCTCGGGAGCTACGAGCAGTACTTC. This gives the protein CSVALGSYEQYF.

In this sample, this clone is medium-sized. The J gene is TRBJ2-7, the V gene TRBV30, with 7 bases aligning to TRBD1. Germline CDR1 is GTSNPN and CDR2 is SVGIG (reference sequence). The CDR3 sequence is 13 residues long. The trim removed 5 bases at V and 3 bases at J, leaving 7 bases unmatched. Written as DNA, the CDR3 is TGTGCCTGGGTTACAGGGGATCGCTACGAGCAGTACTTC. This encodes CAWVTGDRYEQYF. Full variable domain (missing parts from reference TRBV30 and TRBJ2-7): SQTIHQWPATLVQPVGSPLSLECTVEGTSNPNLYWYRQAAGRGLQLLFYSVGIGQISSEVPQNLSASRPQDRQFILSSKKLLLSDSGFYLCAWVTGDRYEQYFGPGTRLTVT.

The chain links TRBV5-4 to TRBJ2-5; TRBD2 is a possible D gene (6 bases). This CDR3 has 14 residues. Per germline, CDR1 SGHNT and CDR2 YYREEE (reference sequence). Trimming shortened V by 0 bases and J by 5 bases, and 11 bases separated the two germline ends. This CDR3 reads CASSLEVGRETQYF. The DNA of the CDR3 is TGTGCCAGCAGCTTGGAGGTGGGGAGGGAGACCCAGTACTTC.

The CDR3 loop reads CASSPGQGSEQYF. The CDR3 DNA reads as TGTGCCAGCAGCCCGGGACAGGGGAGTGAGCAGTACTTC. The chain links TRBV7-9 to TRBJ2-7; 10 positions match TRBD1. The germline CDR1 and CDR2 sequences are SEHNR and FQNEAQ (reference sequence). The CDR3 runs to 13 residues. V lost 5 bases, J lost 7 bases, and 5 bases stayed unmatched.

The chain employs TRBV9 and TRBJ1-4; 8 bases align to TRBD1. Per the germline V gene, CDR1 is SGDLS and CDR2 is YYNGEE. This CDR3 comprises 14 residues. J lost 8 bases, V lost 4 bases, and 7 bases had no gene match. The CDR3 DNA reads TGTGCCAGCAGCCCCCCCGGACAGGGAGAAAAACTGTTTTTT. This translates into CASSPPGQGEKLFF.

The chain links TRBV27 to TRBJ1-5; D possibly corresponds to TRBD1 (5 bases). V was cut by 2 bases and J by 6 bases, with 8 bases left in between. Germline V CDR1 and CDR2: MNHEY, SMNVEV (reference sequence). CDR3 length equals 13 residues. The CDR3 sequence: CASSLRGGQPQHF. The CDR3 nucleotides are TGTGCCAGCAGTTTAAGGGGCGGTCAGCCCCAGCATTTT.